This TCR beta chain appears in the sequencing data of a study of shared clonotypes between healthy human individuals. Study-level points and caveats: The study drew on few donors, limiting represented genetic and exposure-history diversity.

Looked up from germline, CDR1 is SGHTA and CDR2 is FQGTGA. The CDR3 contains 14 residues. V dropped 5 bases and J dropped 2; count of bases not matched to a gene: 5. Of note for this clone: Its antigen is as yet unknown. Distinct nucleotide sequences in the sample also encode this CDR3.

About 30,000 T cell genomes (around 200 ng DNA) went into each sorted-subset replicate. Clones were sequenced by immunoSEQ multiplex PCR, and TCRdb holds only the in-frame ones, with some missing. The sample includes about 1.1 million clones, approximately 75% of them seen just once. Sequenced sample: memory CD4+ T cells from PBMCs. Subset defined: CD45RA-negative fraction. The receptor was derived from a man younger than 30 in good health. Some clones in this sample may be carry-over from other donors' samples. This chain connects TRBV7-3 to TRBJ2-7; 8 bases line up with TRBD1. CDR3 protein: CASSPGTGPYEQYF. In DNA, the CDR3 is TGTGCCAGCAGCCCCGGGACAGGCCCCTACGAGCAGTACTTC.